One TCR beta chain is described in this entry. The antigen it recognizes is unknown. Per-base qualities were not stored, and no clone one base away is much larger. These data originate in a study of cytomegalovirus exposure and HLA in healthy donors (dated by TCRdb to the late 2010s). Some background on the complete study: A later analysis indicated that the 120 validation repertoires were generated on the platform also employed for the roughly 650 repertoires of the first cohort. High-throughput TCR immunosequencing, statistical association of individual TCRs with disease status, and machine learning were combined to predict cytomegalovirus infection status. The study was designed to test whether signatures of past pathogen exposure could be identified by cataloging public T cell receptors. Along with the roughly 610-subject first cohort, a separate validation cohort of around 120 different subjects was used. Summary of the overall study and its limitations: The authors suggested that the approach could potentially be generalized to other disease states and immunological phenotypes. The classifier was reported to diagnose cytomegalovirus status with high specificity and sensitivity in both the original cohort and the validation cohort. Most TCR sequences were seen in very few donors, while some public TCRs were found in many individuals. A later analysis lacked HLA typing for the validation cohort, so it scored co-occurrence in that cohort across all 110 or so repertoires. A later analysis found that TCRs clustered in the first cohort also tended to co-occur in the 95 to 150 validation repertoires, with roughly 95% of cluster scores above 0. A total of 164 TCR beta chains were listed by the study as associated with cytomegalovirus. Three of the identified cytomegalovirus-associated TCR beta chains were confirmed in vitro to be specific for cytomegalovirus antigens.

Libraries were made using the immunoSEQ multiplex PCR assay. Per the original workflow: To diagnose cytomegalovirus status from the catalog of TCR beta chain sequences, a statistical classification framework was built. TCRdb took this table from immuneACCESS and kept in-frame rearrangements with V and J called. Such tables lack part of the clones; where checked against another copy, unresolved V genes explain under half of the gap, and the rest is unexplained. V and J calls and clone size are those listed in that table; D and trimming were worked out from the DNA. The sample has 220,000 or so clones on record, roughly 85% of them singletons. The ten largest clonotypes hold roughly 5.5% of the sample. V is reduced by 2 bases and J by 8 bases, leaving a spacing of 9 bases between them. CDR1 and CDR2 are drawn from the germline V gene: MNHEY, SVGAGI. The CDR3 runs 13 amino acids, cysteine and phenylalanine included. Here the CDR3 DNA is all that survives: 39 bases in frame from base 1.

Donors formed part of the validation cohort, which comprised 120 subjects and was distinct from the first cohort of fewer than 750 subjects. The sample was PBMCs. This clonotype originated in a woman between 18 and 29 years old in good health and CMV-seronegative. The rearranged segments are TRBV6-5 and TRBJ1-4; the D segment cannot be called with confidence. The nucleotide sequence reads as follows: TGTGCCAGCAGTTACAGGTTGGAAGAAAAACTGTTTTTT. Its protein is CASSYRLEEKLFF.